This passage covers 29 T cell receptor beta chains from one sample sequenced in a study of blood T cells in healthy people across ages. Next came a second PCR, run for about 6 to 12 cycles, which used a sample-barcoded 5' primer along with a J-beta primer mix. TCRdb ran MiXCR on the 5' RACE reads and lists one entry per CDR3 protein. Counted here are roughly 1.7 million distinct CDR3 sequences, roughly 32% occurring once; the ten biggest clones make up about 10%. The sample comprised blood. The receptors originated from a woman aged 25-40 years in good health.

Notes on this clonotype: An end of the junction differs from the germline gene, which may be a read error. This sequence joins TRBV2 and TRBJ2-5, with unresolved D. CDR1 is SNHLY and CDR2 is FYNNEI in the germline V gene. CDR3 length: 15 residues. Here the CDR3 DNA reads TGTGCCAGCAGTGACGCGGAGCCCAGTCAAGGGACCCAGTACTTC. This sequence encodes CASSDAEPSQGTQYF.

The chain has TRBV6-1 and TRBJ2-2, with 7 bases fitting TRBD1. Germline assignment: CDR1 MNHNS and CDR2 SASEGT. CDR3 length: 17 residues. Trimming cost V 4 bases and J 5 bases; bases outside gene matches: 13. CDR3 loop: CASSARSTGARTGELFF. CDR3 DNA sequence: TGTGCCAGCAGTGCACGGTCCACAGGGGCGAGAACCGGGGAGCTGTTTTTT.

The CDR3 loop reads CASSQVAGTATYEQYF. CDR3 DNA: TGCGCCAGCAGCCAAGTCGCCGGGACTGCTACCTACGAGCAGTACTTC. V and J are TRBV4-1 and TRBJ2-7, with D possibly TRBD2 on 6 matching bases. Trimming left V 1 base short and J 2 bases short, with 15 bases between. The germline gives CDR1 MGHRA, CDR2 YSYEKL. This CDR3 comprises 16 residues.

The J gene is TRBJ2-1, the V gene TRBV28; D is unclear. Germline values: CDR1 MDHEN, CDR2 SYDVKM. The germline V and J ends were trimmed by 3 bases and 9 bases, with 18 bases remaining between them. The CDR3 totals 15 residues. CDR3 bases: TGTGCCAGCAGTTTCGGAGTCCCTCCAATCGCTGAGCAGTTCTTC. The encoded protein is CASSFGVPPIAEQFF.

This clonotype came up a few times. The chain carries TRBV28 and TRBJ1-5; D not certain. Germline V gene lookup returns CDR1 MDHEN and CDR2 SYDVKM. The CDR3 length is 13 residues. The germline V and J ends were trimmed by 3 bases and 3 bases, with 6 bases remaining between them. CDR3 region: CASSFPFNQPQHF. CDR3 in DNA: TGTGCCAGCAGTTTCCCCTTCAATCAGCCCCAGCATTTT.

CDR3 sequence (DNA): TGTGCCAGCGCCCTAAAGGGGGGGGCGGTGCGGGAGCTGTTTTTT. Translation gives CASALKGGAVRELFF. The rearrangement links TRBV6-6 to TRBJ2-2; the D gene is possibly TRBD2 (7 bases). Between the trimmed V and J ends, which lost 8 bases and 9 bases, there was a span of 22 bases. The CDR3 covers 15 residues. The V gene's germline CDR1 is MNHNY and CDR2 SVGAGI (reference sequence).

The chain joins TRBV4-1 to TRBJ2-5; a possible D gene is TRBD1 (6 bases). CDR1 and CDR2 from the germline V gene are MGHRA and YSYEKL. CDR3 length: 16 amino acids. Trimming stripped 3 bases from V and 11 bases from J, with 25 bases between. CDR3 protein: CASSQARGAGSSEQYF. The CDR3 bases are TGCGCCAGCAGCCAGGCCAGGGGCGCGGGTAGTAGTGAGCAGTACTTC.

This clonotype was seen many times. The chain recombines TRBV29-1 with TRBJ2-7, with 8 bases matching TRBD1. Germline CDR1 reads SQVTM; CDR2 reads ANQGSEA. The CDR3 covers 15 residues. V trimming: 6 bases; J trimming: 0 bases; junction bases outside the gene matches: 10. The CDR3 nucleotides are TGCAGCGTAGTGGACAGGGAAAGATCCTCCTACGAGCAGTACTTC. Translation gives CSVVDRERSSYEQYF.

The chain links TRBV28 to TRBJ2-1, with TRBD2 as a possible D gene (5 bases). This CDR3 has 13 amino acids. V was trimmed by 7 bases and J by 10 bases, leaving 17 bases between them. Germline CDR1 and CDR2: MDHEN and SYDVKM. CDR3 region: CASKNNWTPEQFF. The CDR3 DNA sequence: TGTGCCAGCAAAAATAACTGGACTCCCGAGCAGTTCTTC.

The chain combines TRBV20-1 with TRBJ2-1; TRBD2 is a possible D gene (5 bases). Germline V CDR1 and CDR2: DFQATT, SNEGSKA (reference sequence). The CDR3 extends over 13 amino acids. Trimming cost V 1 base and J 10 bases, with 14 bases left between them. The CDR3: CSARVGFGVEQFF. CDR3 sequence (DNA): TGCAGTGCTAGAGTGGGGTTCGGGGTCGAGCAGTTCTTC.

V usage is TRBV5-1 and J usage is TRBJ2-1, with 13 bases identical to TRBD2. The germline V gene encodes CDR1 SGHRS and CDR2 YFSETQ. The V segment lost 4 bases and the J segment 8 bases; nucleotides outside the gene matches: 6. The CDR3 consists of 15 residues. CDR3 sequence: CASSPGTSGAHEQFF. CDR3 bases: TGCGCCAGCAGCCCGGGGACTAGCGGGGCTCATGAGCAGTTCTTC. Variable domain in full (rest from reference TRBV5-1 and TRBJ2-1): KAGVTQTPRYLIKTRGQQVTLSCSPISGHRSVSWYQQTPGQGLQFLFEYFSETQRNKGNFPGRFSGRQFSNSRSEMNVSTLELGDSALYLCASSPGTSGAHEQFFGPGTRLTVL.

The CDR3: CASNRGLAASRANKQFF. The CDR3 coding sequence is TGTGCCAGCAACCGGGGGCTAGCGGCCTCCCGGGCAAATAAGCAGTTCTTC. The genes are TRBV11-2 and TRBJ2-1; D possibly corresponds to TRBD2 (7 bases). Trimming shortened V by 7 bases and J by 11 bases, and 30 bases separated the two germline ends. Per germline, CDR1 SGHAT and CDR2 FQNNGV. This CDR3 is 17 amino acids long.

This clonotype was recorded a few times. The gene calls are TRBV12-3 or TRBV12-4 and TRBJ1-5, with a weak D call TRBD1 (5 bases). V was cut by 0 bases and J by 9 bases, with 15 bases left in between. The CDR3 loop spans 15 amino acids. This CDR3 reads CASSLAGAADSPQHF. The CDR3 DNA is TGTGCCAGCAGTTTAGCAGGGGCCGCGGATTCGCCCCAGCATTTT.

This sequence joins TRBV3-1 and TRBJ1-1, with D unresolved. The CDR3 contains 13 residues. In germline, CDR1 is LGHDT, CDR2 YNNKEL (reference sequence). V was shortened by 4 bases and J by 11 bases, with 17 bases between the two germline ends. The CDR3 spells CASSPGDRLGAFF. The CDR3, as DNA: TGTGCCAGCAGCCCGGGAGATCGGTTGGGGGCTTTCTTT.

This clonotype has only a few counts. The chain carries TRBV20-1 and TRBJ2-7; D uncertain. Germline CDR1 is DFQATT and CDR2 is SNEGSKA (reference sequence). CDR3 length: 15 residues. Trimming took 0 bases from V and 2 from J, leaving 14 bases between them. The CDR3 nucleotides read TGCAGTGCTAGAGACCCCTTTGGCTCTACCTACGAGCAGTACTTC. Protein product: CSARDPFGSTYEQYF.

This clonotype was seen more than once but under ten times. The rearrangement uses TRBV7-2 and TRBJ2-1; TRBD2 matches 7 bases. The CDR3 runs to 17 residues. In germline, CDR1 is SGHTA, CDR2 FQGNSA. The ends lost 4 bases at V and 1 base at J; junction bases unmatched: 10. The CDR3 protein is CASSSRWAGVSYNEQFF. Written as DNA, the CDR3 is TGTGCCAGCAGCTCACGGTGGGCGGGAGTATCCTACAATGAGCAGTTCTTC.

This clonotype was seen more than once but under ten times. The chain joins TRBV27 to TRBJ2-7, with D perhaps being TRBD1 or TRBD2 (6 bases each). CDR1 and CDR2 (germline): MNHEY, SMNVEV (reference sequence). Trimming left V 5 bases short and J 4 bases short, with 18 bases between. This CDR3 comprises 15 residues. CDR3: CASSARGRGSYEQYF. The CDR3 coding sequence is TGTGCCAGCAGTGCCCGGGGGCGGGGTAGTTACGAGCAGTACTTC.

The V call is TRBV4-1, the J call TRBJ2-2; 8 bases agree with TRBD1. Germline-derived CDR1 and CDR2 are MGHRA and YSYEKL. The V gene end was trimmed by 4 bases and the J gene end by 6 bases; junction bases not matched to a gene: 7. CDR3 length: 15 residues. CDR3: CASSRTGGLAGELFF. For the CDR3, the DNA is TGCGCCAGCAGCCGAACAGGGGGGTTAGCCGGGGAGCTGTTTTTT.

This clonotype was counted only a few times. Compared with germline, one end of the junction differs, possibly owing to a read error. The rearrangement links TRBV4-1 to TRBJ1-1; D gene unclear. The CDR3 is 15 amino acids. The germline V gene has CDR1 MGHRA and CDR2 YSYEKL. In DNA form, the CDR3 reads TGCGCCGGCAGCCAAGATCGGGTCTCGACCACTGAAGCTTTCTTT. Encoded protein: CAGSQDRVSTTEAFF.

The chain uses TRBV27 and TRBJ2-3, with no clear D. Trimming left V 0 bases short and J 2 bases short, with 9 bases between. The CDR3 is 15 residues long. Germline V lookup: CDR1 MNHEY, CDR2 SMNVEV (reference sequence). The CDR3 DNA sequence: TGTGCCAGCAGTTTATCGTTGGATACCACAGATACGCAGTATTTT. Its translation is CASSLSLDTTDTQYF.

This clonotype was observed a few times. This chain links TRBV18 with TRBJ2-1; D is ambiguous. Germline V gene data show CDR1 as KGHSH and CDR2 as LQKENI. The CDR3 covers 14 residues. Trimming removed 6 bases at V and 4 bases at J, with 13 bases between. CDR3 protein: CASSTKDWYNEQFF. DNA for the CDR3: TGTGCCAGCTCTACGAAAGATTGGTACAATGAGCAGTTCTTC.

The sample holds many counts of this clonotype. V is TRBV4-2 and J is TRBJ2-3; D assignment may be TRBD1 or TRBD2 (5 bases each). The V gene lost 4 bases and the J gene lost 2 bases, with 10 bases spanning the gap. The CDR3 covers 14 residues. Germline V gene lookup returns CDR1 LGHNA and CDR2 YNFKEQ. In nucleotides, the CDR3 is TGTGCCAGCAGCCCCCAGGGACCCACAGATACGCAGTATTTT. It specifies CASSPQGPTDTQYF.

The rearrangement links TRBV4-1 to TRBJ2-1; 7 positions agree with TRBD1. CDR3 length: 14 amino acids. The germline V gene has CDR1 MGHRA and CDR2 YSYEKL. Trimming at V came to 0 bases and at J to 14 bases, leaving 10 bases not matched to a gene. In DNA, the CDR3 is TGCGCCAGCAGCCAAGATAGGGGGCTAGGGCGTGAGTTCTTC. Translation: CASSQDRGLGREFF.

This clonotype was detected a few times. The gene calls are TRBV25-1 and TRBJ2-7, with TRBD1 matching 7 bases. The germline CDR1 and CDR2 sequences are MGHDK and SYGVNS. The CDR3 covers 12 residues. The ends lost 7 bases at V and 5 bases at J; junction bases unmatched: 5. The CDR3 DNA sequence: TGTGCCAGCACCGGGACAGTTAACGAGCAGTACTTC. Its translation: CASTGTVNEQYF.

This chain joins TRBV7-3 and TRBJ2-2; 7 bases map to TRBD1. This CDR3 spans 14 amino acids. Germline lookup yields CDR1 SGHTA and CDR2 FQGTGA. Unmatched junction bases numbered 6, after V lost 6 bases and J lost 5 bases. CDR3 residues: CASRMGQSTGELFF. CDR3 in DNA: TGTGCCAGCAGGATGGGACAGTCAACCGGGGAGCTGTTTTTT. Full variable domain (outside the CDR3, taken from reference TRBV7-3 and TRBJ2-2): GAGVSQTPSNKVTEKGKYVELRCDPISGHTALYWYRQSLGQGPEFLIYFQGTGAADDSGLPNDRFFAVRPEGSVSTLKIQRTERGDSAVYLCASRMGQSTGELFFGEGSRLTVL.

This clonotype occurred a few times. For the CDR3, the DNA is TGTGCTAGTGGTTTGGGCACAGGACCCGGGGAGACCCAGTACTTC. It is translated as CASGLGTGPGETQYF. J is TRBJ2-5 and V is TRBV12-5; a possible D gene is TRBD1 (5 bases). The CDR3 has 15 amino acids. CDR1 and CDR2 (germline): LGHNT, FRNRAP. Trimming left V 1 base short and J 5 bases short, with 14 bases between.

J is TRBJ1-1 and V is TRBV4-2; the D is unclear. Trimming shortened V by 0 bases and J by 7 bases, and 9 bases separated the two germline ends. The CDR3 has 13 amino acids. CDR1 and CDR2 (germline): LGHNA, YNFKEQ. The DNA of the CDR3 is TGTGCCAGCAGCCAAGAGGGAACGGGTGAAGCTTTCTTT. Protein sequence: CASSQEGTGEAFF.

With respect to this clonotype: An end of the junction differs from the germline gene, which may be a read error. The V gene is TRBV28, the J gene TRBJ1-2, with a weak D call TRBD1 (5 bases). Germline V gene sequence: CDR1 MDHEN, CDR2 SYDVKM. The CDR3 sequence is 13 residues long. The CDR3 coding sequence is TGTGCCAGCAGTCTATGGACAAACTATGGCTACACCTTC. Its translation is CASSLWTNYGYTF.

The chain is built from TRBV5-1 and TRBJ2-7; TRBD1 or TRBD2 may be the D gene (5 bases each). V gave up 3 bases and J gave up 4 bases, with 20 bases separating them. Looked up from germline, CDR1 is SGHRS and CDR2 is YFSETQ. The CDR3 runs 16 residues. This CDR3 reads CASSSPGRGSNYEQYF. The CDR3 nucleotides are TGCGCCAGCAGCTCCCCGGGAAGGGGCAGTAATTACGAGCAGTACTTC.